This T cell receptor beta chain was profiled in a study of T-cell reconstitution after alpha-beta-depleted transplantation in children. The table lists this clonotype with many counts. Germline V CDR1 and CDR2: SGHRS, YFSETQ. The CDR3 extends over 13 amino acids. The V end lost 0 bases, the J end lost 12 bases, and 13 bases lay between the germline ends. As it was prepared, the TCRbeta library received unique molecular identifiers. TCRdb used MiXCR to reprocess the PCR reads, holding one entry per CDR3 protein. The sample comprises some 200,000 distinct CDR3 sequences, 13% to 15% of which are singletons, and about 13% rests with the top ten.

This material consisted of PBMCs from the stem cell graft donor, taken from the stem cell graft. V is TRBV5-1 and J is TRBJ2-1; no definite D call. This TCR was sampled from a human donor who donated a stem cell graft to a child with acute lymphoblastic leukemia. The CDR3 DNA sequence: TGCGCCAGCAGCTTGGGGGATGGAGATTTGCAGTTCTTC. Residues: CASSLGDGDLQFF.